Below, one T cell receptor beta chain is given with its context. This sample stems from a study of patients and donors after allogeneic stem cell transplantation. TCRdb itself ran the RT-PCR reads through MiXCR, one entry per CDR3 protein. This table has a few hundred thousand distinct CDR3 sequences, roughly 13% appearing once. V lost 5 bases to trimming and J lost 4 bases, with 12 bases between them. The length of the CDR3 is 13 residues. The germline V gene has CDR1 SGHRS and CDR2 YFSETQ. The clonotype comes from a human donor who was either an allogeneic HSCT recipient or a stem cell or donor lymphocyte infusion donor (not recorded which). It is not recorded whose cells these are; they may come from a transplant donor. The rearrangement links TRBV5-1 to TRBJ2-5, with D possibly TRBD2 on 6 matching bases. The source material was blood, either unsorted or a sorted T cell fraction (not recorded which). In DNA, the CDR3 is TGCGCCAGCAGGTCGGGAGACGGAGAGACCCAGTACTTC. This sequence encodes CASRSGDGETQYF.